This is a list of T cell receptor beta chains from one sample in a study of Ad26.COV2.S vaccination and SARS-CoV-2 variants. Method: immunoSEQ multiplex PCR; TCRdb's copy keeps in-frame clones and lacks some. The sample yields roughly 320,000 clones, around 86% seen once. The sample was peripheral blood, taken in a trial of Ad26.COV2.S vaccine versus placebo. These TCRs come from a person between 18 and 65 years old who received the Ad26.COV2.S COVID-19 vaccine or a placebo. Each CDR3 is given with its conserved first and last residue. D genes are given only for firm matches. The listing skips clone size in some rows; elsewhere it reads once, few, many or a size class.

d_call	clone_size	v_call	j_call	cdr3_aa	cdr3_nt
.	once	TRBV15	TRBJ2-7	CATSPPATGHEQYF	TGTGCCACCAGCCCTCCTGCCACGGGGCACGAGCAGTACTTC
.	.	TRBV7-3	TRBJ1-1	CASSPQGNSRGAFF	TGTGCCAGCAGCCCACAGGGAAACTCCCGAGGGGCTTTCTTT
TRBD2	.	TRBV19	TRBJ2-5	CASSGLAGGLLQETQYF	TGTGCCAGTAGTGGACTAGCGGGGGGACTCCTACAAGAGACCCAGTACTTC
.	.	TRBV30	TRBJ2-7	CAWCVGQPYEQYF	TGTGCCTGGTGCGTTGGGCAACCCTACGAGCAGTACTTC
.	.	TRBV14	TRBJ2-6	CASSQVRGANVLTF	TGTGCCAGCAGCCAAGTCCGTGGGGCCAACGTCCTGACTTTC
.	.	TRBV10-3	TRBJ1-4	CAISESSGEKLFF	TGTGCCATCAGTGAGTCGTCTGGGGAAAAACTGTTTTTT
TRBD1	.	TRBV4-1	TRBJ1-2	CASSQDRANYGYTF	TGCGCCAGCAGCCAGGACAGGGCTAACTATGGCTACACCTTC
.	.	TRBV4-2	TRBJ1-5	CASSQDSKTGSTMPQHF	TGTGCCAGCAGCCAAGATTCAAAAACAGGTTCAACCATGCCCCAGCATTTT
TRBD2	.	TRBV30	TRBJ2-7	CAWSGTSGIYYEQYF	TGTGCCTGGAGTGGGACTAGCGGGATTTACTACGAGCAGTACTTC
.	.	TRBV3-1/TRBV3-2	TRBJ2-5	CASSPGGGIQTQYF	TGTGCCAGCAGCCCAGGGGGGGGAATACAGACCCAGTACTTC
TRBD2	.	TRBV6-5	TRBJ2-5	CASSWTSGGNQETQYF	TGTGCCAGCAGTTGGACTAGCGGGGGAAACCAAGAGACCCAGTACTTC
.	.	TRBV19	TRBJ2-5	CASSIGGLAQETQYF	TGTGCCAGTAGTATTGGGGGGCTAGCGCAAGAGACCCAGTACTTC
.	.	TRBV12-2	TRBJ2-7	CASRLWVGPREGQYF	TGTGCAAGTCGCTTATGGGTGGGGCCCAGGGAGGGGCAGTACTTC
.	.	TRBV6-5	TRBJ2-1	CASSRPPEQNNEQFF	TGTGCCAGCAGTCGACCTCCCGAGCAAAACAATGAGCAGTTCTTC
TRBD2	.	TRBV5-1	TRBJ2-3	CASSLTLRGAADTQYF	TGCGCCAGCAGCTTAACTCTGCGGGGGGCGGCAGATACGCAGTATTTT
.	.	TRBV9	TRBJ2-5	CASSPGHKQETQYF	TGTGCCAGCAGCCCCGGACACAAACAAGAGACCCAGTACTTC
.	.	TRBV21-1	TRBJ2-7	CASSNPGTRYEQYF	TGTGCCAGCAGCAACCCCGGGACGCGCTACGAGCAGTACTTC
TRBD2	.	TRBV27	TRBJ2-2	CASSPRVAGRAYTGELFF	TGTGCCAGCAGTCCCCGGGTAGCGGGTAGAGCCTACACCGGGGAGCTGTTTTTT
TRBD1	.	TRBV4-3	TRBJ1-6	CASSQEVGGQGYSPLHF	TGCGCCAGCAGCCAAGAGGTTGGAGGACAGGGTTATTCACCCCTCCACTTT
.	.	TRBV19	TRBJ2-3	CASRTGPSTDTQYF	TGTGCCAGTAGGACGGGTCCTAGCACAGATACGCAGTATTTT
TRBD1	.	TRBV11-3	TRBJ1-2	CASSLDHGPTGGNYGYTF	TGTGCCAGCAGCTTAGATCACGGTCCGACAGGGGGTAACTATGGCTACACCTTC
TRBD1	.	TRBV2	TRBJ1-4	CASSEGGTGKGLFF	TGTGCCAGCAGTGAAGGGGGGACAGGGAAGGGACTGTTTTTT
TRBD1	few	TRBV5-6	TRBJ1-2	CASSSTGGYGYTF	TGTGCCAGCAGCTCGACAGGGGGCTATGGCTACACCTTC
.	.	TRBV5-1	TRBJ1-1	CASSLLGENTEAFF	TGCGCCAGCAGCCTGTTGGGGGAGAACACTGAAGCTTTCTTT
TRBD2	.	TRBV7-9	TRBJ2-7	CASSLAYAGGSYEQYF	TGTGCCAGCAGCTTAGCTTATGCGGGGGGTTCCTACGAGCAGTACTTC
.	few	TRBV18	TRBJ1-1	CASSPGGEGTEAFF	TGTGCCAGCTCACCCGGGGGGGAGGGAACTGAAGCTTTCTTT
.	.	TRBV5-1	TRBJ2-6	CASSRFRGSGANVLTF	TGCGCCAGCAGCAGATTCAGGGGCTCTGGGGCCAACGTCCTGACTTTC
.	.	TRBV9	TRBJ1-2	CASSVLDGPHSNGYTF	TGTGCCAGCAGCGTATTGGACGGCCCTCACTCCAATGGCTACACCTTC
TRBD1	.	TRBV5-3	TRBJ2-7	CASNWDRGAYEQYF	TGTGCCAGTAATTGGGACAGGGGCGCCTACGAGCAGTACTTC
TRBD2	.	TRBV7-6	TRBJ2-1	CASSATSGVYEQFF	TGTGCCAGCAGCGCGACTAGCGGGGTCTATGAGCAGTTCTTC
.	.	TRBV7-9	TRBJ2-2	CASSLVSYGELFF	TGTGCCAGCAGCTTAGTGAGTTACGGGGAGCTGTTTTTT
.	.	TRBV5-1	TRBJ1-4	CASSLSSMDWEKLFF	TGCGCCAGCAGCTTGAGTAGCATGGATTGGGAAAAACTGTTTTTT
.	.	TRBV19	TRBJ2-7	CASSIRGPTSYEQYF	TGTGCCAGTAGTATCAGGGGTCCCACCTCCTACGAGCAGTACTTC
.	.	TRBV14	TRBJ1-4	CASSQDGRRGEKLFF	TGTGCCAGCAGCCAAGATGGCAGGAGGGGTGAAAAACTGTTTTTT
.	few	TRBV11-2	TRBJ1-6	CASSLVGVGSPLHF	TGTGCCAGCAGCTTAGTGGGGGTCGGCTCACCCCTCCACTTT
.	few	TRBV14	TRBJ1-1	CASSQDLGGTEAFF	TGTGCCAGCAGCCAAGATCTGGGGGGAACTGAAGCTTTCTTT
TRBD1	.	TRBV12-3/TRBV12-4	TRBJ1-1	CASSPGGAEAFF	TGTGCCAGCAGTCCAGGGGGGGCTGAAGCTTTCTTT
.	once	TRBV7-9	TRBJ1-2	CASSRYGTDYGYTF	TGTGCCAGCAGCCGCTACGGGACGGACTATGGCTACACCTTC
.	.	TRBV2	TRBJ2-7	CASSTSPMAETFYEQYF	TGTGCCAGCAGTACATCTCCCATGGCCGAAACTTTCTACGAGCAGTACTTC
.	.	TRBV9	TRBJ1-2	CASSVYTGTGGYTF	TGTGCCAGCAGCGTTTATACGGGAACGGGTGGCTACACCTTC
.	.	TRBV2	TRBJ2-2	CASEVTGELFF	TGTGCCAGCGAGGTCACCGGGGAGCTGTTTTTT
.	.	TRBV6-5	TRBJ2-1	CASSYVVGAGGEQFF	TGTGCCAGCAGTTACGTTGTGGGGGCCGGGGGTGAGCAGTTCTTC
TRBD1	.	TRBV28	TRBJ2-2	CASSRQGSGELFF	TGTGCCAGCAGCCGACAGGGATCAGGGGAGCTGTTTTTT
.	.	TRBV5-1	TRBJ2-1	CASSLNAGGVVIEQFF	TGCGCCAGCAGCTTAAATGCGGGTGGGGTTGTCATTGAGCAGTTCTTC
.	.	TRBV2	TRBJ1-5	CASSVGGGYQPQHF	TGTGCCAGCAGTGTGGGGGGTGGGTATCAGCCCCAGCATTTT
.	.	TRBV19	TRBJ1-1	CASSIRGIEAFF	TGTGCCAGTAGTATAAGGGGGATTGAAGCTTTCTTT
.	.	TRBV7-9	TRBJ1-1	CASSLAVRRDGFDSPGAFF	TGTGCCAGCAGCTTAGCGGTGAGGAGAGACGGCTTCGACAGCCCGGGTGCTTTCTTT
TRBD1	few	TRBV4-2	TRBJ1-6	CASSLGTGADDSPLHF	TGTGCCAGCAGCCTCGGGACAGGCGCGGACGATTCACCCCTCCACTTT
TRBD2	.	TRBV2	TRBJ2-5	CASSELLAAQETQYF	TGTGCCAGCAGTGAATTGCTAGCGGCACAAGAGACCCAGTACTTC
TRBD1	.	TRBV28	TRBJ2-5	CASSLGQGGEETQYF	TGTGCCAGCAGTCTGGGACAGGGAGGAGAAGAGACCCAGTACTTC
.	.	TRBV7-8	TRBJ2-7	CASSPLRTSYEQYF	TGTGCCAGCAGCCCCCTCAGGACCTCCTACGAGCAGTACTTC
.	once	TRBV4-1	TRBJ1-5	CASSQDSPGLVDQPQHF	TGCGCCAGCAGCCAAGATAGCCCAGGGTTAGTCGATCAGCCCCAGCATTTT
.	.	TRBV10-3	TRBJ1-3	CAISGRTASSGNTIYF	TGTGCCATCAGTGGGAGGACAGCCAGCTCTGGAAACACCATATATTTT